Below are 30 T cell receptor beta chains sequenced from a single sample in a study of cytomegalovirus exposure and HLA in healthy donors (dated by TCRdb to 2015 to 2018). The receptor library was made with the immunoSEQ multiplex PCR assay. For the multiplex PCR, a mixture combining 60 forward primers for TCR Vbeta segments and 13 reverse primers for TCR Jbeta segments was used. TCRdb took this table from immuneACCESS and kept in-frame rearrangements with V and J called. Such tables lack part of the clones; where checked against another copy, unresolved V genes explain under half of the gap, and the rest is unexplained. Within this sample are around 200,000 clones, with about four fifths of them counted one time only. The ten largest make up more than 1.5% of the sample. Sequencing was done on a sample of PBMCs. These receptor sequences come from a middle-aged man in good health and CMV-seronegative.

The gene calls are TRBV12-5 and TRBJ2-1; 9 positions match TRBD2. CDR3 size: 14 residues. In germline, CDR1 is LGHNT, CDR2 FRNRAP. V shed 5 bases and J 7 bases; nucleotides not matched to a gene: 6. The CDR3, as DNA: TGTGCTAGTGGTATAAGCCTAGCGGGGAATGAGCAGTTCTTC. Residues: CASGISLAGNEQFF.

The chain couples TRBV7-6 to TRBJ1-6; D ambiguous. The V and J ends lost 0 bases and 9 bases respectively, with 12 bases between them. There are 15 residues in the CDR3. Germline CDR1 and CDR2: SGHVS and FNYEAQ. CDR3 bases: TGTGCCAGCAGCTTAGCGCCTGTACAACGTTCACCCCTCCACTTT. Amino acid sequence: CASSLAPVQRSPLHF.

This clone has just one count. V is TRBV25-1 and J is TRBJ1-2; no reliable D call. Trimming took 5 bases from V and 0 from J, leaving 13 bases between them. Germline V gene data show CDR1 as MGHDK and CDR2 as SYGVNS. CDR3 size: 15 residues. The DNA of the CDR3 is TGTGCCAGCAGTCAGAACTTACGGGCTAACTATGGCTACACCTTC. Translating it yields CASSQNLRANYGYTF.

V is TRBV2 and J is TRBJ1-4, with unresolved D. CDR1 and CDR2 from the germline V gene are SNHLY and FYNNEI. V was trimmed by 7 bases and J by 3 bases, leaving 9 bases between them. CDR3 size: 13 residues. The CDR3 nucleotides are TGTGCCAGCATCGATAGTGCTAATGAAAAACTGTTTTTT. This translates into CASIDSANEKLFF.

The CDR3 here is CASSPSGGGAVYNEQFF. Here the CDR3 DNA reads TGTGCCAGCAGCCCATCCGGCGGGGGGGCCGTGTACAATGAGCAGTTCTTC. The J gene is TRBJ2-1, the V gene TRBV7-3, with TRBD2 matching 9 bases. CDR1 and CDR2 (germline): SGHTA, FQGTGA. The CDR3 has 17 residues. The ends lost 5 bases at V and 4 bases at J; junction bases unmatched: 12.

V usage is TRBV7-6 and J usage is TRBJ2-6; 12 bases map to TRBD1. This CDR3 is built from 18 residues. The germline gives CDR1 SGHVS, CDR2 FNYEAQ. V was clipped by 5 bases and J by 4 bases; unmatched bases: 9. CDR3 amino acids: CASSPRDRGLTGANVLTF. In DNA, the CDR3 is TGTGCCAGCAGCCCCCGGGACAGGGGGCTAACCGGGGCCAACGTCCTGACTTTC.

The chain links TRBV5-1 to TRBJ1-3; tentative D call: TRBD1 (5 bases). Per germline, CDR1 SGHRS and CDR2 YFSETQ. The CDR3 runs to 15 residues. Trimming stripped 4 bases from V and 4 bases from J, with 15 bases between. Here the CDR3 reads CASSNSETEGNTIYF. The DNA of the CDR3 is TGCGCCAGCAGCAACTCCGAGACAGAAGGAAACACCATATATTTT.

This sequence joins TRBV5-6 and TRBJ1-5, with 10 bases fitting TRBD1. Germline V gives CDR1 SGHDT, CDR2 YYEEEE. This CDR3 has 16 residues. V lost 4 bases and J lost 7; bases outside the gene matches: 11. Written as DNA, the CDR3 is TGTGCCAGCAGCCCATGGGGGACAGGGGTTAACCAGCCCCAGCATTTT. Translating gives CASSPWGTGVNQPQHF.

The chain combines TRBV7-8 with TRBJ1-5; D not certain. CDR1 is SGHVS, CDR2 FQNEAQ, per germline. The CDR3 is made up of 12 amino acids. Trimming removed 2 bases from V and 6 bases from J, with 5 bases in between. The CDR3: CASSLSVQPQHF. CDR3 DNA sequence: TGTGCCAGCAGCTTATCGGTTCAGCCCCAGCATTTT.

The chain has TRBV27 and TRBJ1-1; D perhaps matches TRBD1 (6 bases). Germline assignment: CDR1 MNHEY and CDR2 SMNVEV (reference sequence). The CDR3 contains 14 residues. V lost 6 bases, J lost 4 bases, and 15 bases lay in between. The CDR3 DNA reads TGTGCCAGCAGAGGGGGAATGGGGGCCACTGAAGCTTTCTTT. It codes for CASRGGMGATEAFF.

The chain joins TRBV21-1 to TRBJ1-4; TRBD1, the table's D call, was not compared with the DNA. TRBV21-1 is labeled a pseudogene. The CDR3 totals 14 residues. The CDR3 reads CASSLTVTNEKLFF. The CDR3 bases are TGTGCCAGCAGCTTGACAGTGACTAATGAAAAACTGTTTTTT.

CDR3 residues: CASSRYGTGNQPQHF. CDR3 DNA: TGTGCCAGCAGCCGATATGGTACGGGCAATCAGCCCCAGCATTTT. V is TRBV11-2 and J is TRBJ1-5; D ambiguous. Deletions cut 5 bases from V and 2 bases from J, with 13 bases between. The CDR3 has 15 residues. Germline loops: CDR1 SGHAT, CDR2 FQNNGV. Supplemented by reference TRBV11-2 and TRBJ1-5, the full variable domain reads EAGVAQSPRYKIIEKRQSVAFWCNPISGHATLYWYQQILGQGPKLLIQFQNNGVVDDSQLPKDRFSAERLKGVDSTLKIQPAKLEDSAVYLCASSRYGTGNQPQHFGDGTRLSIL.

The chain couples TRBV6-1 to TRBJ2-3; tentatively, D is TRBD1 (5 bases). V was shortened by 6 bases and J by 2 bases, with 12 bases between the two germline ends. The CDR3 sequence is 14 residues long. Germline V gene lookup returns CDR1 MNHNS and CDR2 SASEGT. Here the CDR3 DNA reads TGTGCCAGCAGCAGGGCAGAAGACACAGATACGCAGTATTTT. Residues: CASSRAEDTDTQYF.

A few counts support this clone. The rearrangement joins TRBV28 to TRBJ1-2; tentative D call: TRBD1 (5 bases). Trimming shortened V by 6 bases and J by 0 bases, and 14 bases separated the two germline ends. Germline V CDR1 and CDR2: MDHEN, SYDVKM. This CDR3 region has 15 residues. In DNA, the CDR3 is TGTGCCAGCAGCTCTCCCGGGGGGGCTAACTATGGCTACACCTTC. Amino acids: CASSSPGGANYGYTF.

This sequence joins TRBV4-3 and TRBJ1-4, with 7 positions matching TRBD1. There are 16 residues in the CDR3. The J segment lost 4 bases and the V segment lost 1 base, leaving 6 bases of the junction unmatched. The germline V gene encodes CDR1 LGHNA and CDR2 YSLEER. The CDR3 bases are TGCGCCAGCAGCCAAGGAGCAGGGGGGTTTAATGAAAAACTGTTTTTT. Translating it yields CASSQGAGGFNEKLFF.

The CDR3 spells CASSEQAPNTGELFF. The CDR3, as DNA: TGTGCCAGCAGTGAACAGGCGCCGAACACCGGGGAGCTGTTTTTT. This chain joins TRBV25-1 and TRBJ2-2, with unresolved D. CDR1 and CDR2 (germline): MGHDK, SYGVNS. The CDR3 runs 15 residues. V lost 2 bases to trimming and J lost 0 bases, with 7 bases between them.

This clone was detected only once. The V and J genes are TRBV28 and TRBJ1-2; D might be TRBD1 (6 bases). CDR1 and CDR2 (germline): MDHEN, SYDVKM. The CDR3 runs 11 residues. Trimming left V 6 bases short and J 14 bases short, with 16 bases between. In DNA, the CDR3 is TGTGCCAGCAGGAGCCACAGGGCAAAAACCTTC. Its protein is CASRSHRAKTF.

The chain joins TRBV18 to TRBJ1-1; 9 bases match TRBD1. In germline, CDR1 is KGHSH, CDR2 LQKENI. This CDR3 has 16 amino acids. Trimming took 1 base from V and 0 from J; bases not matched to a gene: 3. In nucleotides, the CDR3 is TGTGCCAGCTCACCACTTGGACAGGGGATGAACACTGAAGCTTTCTTT. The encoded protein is CASSPLGQGMNTEAFF.

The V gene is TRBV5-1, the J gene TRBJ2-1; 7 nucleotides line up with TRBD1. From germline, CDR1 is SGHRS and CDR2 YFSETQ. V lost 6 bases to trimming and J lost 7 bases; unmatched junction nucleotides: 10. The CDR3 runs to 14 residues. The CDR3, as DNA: TGCGCCAGCACAGAAGGACAGGAAGGGAATGAGCAGTTCTTC. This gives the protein CASTEGQEGNEQFF.

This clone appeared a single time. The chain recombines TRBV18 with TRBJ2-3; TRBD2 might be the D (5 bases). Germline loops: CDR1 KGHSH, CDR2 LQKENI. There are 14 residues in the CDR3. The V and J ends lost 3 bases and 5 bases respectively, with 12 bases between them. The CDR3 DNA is TGTGCCAGCTCACCGGGCAGCGGCTTAGATACGCAGTATTTT. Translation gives CASSPGSGLDTQYF.

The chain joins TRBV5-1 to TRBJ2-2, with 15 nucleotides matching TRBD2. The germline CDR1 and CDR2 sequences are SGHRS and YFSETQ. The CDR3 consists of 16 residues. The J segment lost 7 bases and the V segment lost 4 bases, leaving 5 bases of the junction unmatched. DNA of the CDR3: TGCGCCAGCAGCGGACTAGCGGGGGGGCAAGGCGGGGAGCTGTTTTTT. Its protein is CASSGLAGGQGGELFF.

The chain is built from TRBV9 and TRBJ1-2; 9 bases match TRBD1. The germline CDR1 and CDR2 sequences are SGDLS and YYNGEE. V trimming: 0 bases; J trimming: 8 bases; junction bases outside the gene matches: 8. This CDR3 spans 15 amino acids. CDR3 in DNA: TGTGCCAGCAGCGTAGTAGGACAGGGGAATTGGGGCTACACCTTC. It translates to CASSVVGQGNWGYTF.

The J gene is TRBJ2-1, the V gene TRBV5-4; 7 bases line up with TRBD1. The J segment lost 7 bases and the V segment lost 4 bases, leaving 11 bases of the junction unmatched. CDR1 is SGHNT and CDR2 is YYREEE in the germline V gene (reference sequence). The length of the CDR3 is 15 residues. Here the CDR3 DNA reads TGTGCCAGCAGCCCCCCCAAGGGGGCTAGGAATGAGCAGTTCTTC. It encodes CASSPPKGARNEQFF.

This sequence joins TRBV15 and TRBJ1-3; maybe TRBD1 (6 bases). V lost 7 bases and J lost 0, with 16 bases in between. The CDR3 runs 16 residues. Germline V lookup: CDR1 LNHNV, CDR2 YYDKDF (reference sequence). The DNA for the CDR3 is TGTGCCACCACCCTGGGAGGGGGAATCTCTGGAAACACCATATATTTT. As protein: CATTLGGGISGNTIYF.

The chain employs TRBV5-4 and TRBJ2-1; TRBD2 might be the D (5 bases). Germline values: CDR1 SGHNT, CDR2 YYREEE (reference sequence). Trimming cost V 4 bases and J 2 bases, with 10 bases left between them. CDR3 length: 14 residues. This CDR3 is CASSPVGTYNEQFF. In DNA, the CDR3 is TGTGCCAGCAGCCCCGTCGGGACCTACAATGAGCAGTTCTTC.

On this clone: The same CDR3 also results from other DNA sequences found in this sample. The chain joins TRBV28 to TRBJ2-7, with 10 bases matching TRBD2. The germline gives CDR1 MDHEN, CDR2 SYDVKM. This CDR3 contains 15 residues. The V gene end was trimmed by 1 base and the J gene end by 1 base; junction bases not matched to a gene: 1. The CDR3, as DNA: TGTGCCAGCAGTTTATCTAGCGGGGGTTCCTACGAGCAGTACTTC. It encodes CASSLSSGGSYEQYF.

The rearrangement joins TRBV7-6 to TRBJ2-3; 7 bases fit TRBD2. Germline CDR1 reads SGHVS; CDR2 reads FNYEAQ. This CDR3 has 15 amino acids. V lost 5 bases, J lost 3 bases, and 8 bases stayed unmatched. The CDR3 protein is CASSPEVGGTDTQYF. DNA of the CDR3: TGTGCCAGCAGCCCAGAAGTGGGGGGGACAGATACGCAGTATTTT.

The CDR3 sequence is CASSPQGGADTEAFF. As DNA, the CDR3 is TGTGCCAGCAGCCCACAGGGCGGCGCAGACACTGAAGCTTTCTTT. The chain links TRBV7-3 to TRBJ1-1; maybe TRBD1 (6 bases). Trimming took 5 bases from V and 3 from J, leaving 16 bases between them. CDR3 length equals 15 residues. CDR1 is SGHTA and CDR2 is FQGTGA in the germline V gene.

As DNA, the CDR3 is TGTGCCAGCAGTCCCGGGACTCTGGCCGGGGAGCTGTTTTTT. Protein product: CASSPGTLAGELFF. The chain recombines TRBV6-6 with TRBJ2-2; the D gene is possibly TRBD2 (6 bases). CDR1 and CDR2 from the germline V gene are MNHNY and SVGAGI (reference sequence). The length of the CDR3 is 14 residues. V was trimmed by 5 bases and J by 6 bases, leaving 13 bases between them.

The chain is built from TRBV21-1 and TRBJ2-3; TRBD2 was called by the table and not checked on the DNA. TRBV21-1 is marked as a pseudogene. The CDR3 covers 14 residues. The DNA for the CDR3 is TGTGCCAGAACCTACTCGAGGGTCGGTTATACGCAGTATTTT. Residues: CARTYSRVGYTQYF.